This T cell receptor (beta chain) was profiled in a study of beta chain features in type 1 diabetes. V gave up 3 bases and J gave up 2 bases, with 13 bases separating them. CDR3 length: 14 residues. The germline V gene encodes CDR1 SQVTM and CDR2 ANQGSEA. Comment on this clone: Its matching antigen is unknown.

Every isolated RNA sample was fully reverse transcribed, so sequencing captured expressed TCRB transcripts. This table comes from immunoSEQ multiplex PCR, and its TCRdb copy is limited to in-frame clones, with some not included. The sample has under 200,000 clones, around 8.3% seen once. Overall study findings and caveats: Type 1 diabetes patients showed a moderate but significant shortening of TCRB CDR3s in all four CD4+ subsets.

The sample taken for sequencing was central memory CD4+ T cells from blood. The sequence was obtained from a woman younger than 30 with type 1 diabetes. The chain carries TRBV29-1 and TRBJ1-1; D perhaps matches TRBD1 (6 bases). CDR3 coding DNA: TGCAGCGTTGACATCGGGACAATAAACACTGAAGCTTTCTTT. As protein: CSVDIGTINTEAFF.